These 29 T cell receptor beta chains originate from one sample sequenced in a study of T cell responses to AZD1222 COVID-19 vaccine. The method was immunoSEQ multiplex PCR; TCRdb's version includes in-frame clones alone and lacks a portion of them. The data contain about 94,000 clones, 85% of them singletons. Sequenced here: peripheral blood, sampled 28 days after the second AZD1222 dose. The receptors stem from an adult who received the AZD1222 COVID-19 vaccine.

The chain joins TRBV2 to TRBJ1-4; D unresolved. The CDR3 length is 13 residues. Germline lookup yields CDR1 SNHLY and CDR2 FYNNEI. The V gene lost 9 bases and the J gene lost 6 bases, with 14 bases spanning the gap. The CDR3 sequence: CARGGQAHEKLFF. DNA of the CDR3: TGTGCCAGGGGAGGTCAGGCTCATGAAAAACTGTTTTTT.

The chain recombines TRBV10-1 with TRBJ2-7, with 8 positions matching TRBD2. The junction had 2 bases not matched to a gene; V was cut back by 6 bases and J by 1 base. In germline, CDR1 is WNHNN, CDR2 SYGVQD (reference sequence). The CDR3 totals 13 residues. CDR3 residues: CASSLAGSYEQYF. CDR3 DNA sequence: TGCGCCAGCAGCTTAGCGGGGTCCTACGAGCAGTACTTC.

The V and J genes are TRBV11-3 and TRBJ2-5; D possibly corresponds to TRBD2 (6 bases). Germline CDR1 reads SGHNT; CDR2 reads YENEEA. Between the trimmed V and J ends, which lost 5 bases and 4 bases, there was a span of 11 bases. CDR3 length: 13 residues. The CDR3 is CASSARGRETQYF. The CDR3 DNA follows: TGTGCCAGCAGCGCCCGGGGGAGAGAGACCCAGTACTTC.

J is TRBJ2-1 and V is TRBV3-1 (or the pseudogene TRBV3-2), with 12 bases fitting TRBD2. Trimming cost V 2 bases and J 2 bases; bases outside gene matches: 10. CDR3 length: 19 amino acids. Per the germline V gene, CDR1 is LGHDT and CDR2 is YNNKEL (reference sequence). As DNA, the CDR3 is TGTGCCAGCAGCCAACGACTAGCGGGAGAGAGTGGCACCTACAATGAGCAGTTCTTC. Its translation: CASSQRLAGESGTYNEQFF.

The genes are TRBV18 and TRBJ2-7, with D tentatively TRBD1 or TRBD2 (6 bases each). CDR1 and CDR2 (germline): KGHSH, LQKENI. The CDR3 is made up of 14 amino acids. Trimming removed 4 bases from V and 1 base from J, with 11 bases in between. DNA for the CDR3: TGTGCCAGCTCACGGGGGGACACGTCCTACGAGCAGTACTTC. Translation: CASSRGDTSYEQYF.

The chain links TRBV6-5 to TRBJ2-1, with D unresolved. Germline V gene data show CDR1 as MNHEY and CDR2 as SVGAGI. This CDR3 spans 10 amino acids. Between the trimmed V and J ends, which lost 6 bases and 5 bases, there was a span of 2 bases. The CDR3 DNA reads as TGTGCCAGCAGGGACAATGAGCAGTTCTTC. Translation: CASRDNEQFF.

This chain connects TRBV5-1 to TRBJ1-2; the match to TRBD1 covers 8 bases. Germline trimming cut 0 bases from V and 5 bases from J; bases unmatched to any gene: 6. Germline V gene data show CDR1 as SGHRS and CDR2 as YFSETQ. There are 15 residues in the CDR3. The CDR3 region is CASSLGGTGGYGYTF. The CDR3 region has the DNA TGCGCCAGCAGCTTGGGGGGGACAGGCGGATATGGCTACACCTTC.

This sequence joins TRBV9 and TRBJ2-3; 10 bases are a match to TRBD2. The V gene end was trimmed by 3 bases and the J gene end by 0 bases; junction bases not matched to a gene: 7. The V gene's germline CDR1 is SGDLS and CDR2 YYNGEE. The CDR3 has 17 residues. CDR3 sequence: CASSGRTSGASTDTQYF. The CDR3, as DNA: TGTGCCAGCAGCGGCCGGACTAGCGGAGCTAGCACAGATACGCAGTATTTT.

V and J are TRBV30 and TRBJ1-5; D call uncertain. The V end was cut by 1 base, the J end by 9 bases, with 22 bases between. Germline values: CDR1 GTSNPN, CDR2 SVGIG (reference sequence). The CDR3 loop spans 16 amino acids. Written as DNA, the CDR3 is TGTGCCTGGAGTGGGCAAGCCGGTCAGTCGCTTATGCCCCAGCATTTT. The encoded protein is CAWSGQAGQSLMPQHF.

The CDR3 protein is CAISDRTTGELFF. The CDR3 nucleotides read TGTGCCATCAGCGACAGAACCACCGGGGAGCTGTTTTTT. The chain couples TRBV10-3 to TRBJ2-2; perhaps TRBD1 as D (5 bases). In germline, CDR1 is ENHRY, CDR2 SYGVKD. CDR3 length: 13 amino acids. Trimming pared 6 bases from V and 4 bases from J, leaving 9 bases between.

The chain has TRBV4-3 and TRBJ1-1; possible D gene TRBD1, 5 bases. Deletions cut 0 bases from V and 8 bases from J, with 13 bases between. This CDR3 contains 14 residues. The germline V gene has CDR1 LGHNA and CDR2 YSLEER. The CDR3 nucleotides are TGCGCCAGCAGCCAAGAGTGGGCAGGGAGAGAAGCTTTCTTT. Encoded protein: CASSQEWAGREAFF.

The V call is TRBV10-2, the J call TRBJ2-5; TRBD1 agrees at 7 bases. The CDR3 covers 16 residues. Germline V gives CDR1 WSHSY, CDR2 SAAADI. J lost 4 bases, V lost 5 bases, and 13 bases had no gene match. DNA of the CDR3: TGCGCCAGCAGTTTCCCCGAGGTAGGGGGCGGAGAGACCCAGTACTTC. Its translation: CASSFPEVGGGETQYF.

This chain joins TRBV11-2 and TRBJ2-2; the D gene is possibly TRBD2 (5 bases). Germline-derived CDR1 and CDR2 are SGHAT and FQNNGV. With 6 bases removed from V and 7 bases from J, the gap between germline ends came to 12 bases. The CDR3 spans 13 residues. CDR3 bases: TGTGCCAGCAGGAAGAGCGGAGACGGGGAGCTGTTTTTT. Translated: CASRKSGDGELFF.

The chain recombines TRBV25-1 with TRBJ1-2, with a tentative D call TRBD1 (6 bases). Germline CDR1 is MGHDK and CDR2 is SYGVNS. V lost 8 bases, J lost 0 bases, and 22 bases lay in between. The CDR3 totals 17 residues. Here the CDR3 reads CASPHPSGDTTNYGYTF. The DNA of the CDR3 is TGTGCCAGCCCACACCCAAGCGGGGACACTACTAACTATGGCTACACCTTC.

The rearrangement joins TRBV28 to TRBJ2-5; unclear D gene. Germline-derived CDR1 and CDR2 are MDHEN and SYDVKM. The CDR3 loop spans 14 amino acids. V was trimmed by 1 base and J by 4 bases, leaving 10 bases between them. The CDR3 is CASSLSGPAETQYF. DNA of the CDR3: TGTGCCAGCAGTTTATCGGGCCCGGCAGAGACCCAGTACTTC.

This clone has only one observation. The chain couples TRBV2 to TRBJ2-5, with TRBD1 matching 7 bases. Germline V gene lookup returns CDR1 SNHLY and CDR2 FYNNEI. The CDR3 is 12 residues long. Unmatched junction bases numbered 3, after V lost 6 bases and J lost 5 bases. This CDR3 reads CASRSRGETQYF. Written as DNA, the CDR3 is TGTGCCAGCAGGAGCAGGGGGGAGACCCAGTACTTC. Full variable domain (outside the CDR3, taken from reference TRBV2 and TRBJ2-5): EPEVTQTPSHQVTQMGQEVILRCVPISNHLYFYWYRQILGQKVEFLVSFYNNEISEKSEIFDDQFSVERPDGSNFTLKIRSTKLEDSAMYFCASRSRGETQYFGPGTRLLVL.

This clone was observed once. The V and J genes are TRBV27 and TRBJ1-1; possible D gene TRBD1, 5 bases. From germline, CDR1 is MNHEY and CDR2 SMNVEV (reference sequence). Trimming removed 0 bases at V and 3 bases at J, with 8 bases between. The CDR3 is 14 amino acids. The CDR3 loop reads CASSLSGAHTEAFF. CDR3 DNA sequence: TGTGCCAGCAGTTTATCAGGGGCCCACACTGAAGCTTTCTTT.

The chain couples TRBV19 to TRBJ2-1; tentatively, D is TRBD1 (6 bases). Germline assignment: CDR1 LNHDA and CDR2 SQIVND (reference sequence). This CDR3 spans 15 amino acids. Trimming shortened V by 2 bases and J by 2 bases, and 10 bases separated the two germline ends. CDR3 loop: CASSILGQTYNEQFF. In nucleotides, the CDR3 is TGTGCCAGTAGTATATTAGGACAGACCTACAATGAGCAGTTCTTC.

CDR3 nucleotide sequence: TGTGCCAGTAGTTCTCGGGCAGGAGTCGAAGCTTTCTTT. This sequence encodes CASSSRAGVEAFF. The gene calls are TRBV19 and TRBJ1-1; D gene uncertain. The CDR3 covers 13 residues. V lost 5 bases to trimming and J lost 8 bases, with 15 bases between them. The germline V gene encodes CDR1 LNHDA and CDR2 SQIVND (reference sequence).

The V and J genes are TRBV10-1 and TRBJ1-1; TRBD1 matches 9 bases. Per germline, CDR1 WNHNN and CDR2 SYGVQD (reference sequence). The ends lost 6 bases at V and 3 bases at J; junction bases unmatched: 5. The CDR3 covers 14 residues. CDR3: CASSRTGEDTEAFF. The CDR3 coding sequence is TGCGCCAGCAGCCGGACAGGGGAGGACACTGAAGCTTTCTTT.

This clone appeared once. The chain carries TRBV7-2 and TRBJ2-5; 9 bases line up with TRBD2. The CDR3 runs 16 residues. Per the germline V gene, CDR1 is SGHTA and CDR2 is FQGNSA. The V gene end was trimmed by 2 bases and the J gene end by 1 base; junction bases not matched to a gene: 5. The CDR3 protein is CASSLSGLAAQETQYF. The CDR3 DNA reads TGTGCCAGCAGCTTATCGGGACTAGCAGCCCAAGAGACCCAGTACTTC.

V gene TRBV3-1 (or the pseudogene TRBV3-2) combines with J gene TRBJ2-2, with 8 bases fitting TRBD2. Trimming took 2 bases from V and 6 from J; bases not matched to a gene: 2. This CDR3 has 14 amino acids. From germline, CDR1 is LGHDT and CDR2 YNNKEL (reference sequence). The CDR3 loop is CASSQSGGPGELFF. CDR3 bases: TGTGCCAGCAGCCAAAGCGGGGGACCCGGGGAGCTGTTTTTT.

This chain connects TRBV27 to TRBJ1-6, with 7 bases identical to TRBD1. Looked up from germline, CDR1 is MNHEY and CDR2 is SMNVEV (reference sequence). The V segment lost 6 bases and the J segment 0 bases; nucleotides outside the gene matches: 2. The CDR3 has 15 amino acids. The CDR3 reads CASRTGNSYNSPLHF. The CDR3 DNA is TGTGCCAGCAGGACAGGGAACTCCTATAATTCACCCCTCCACTTT.

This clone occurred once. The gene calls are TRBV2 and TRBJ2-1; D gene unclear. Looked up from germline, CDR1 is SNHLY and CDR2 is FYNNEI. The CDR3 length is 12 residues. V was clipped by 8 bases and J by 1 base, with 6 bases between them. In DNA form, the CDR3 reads TGTGCCAGCTCGGAGTCCTACAATGAGCAGTTCTTC. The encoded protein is CASSESYNEQFF. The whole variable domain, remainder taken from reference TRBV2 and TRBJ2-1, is EPEVTQTPSHQVTQMGQEVILRCVPISNHLYFYWYRQILGQKVEFLVSFYNNEISEKSEIFDDQFSVERPDGSNFTLKIRSTKLEDSAMYFCASSESYNEQFFGPGTRLTVL.

The CDR3 region is CASVRGRMDEQYF. CDR3 nucleotides: TGTGCCAGCGTACGGGGGCGGATGGACGAGCAGTACTTC. The chain is built from TRBV2 and TRBJ2-7; the D call may be TRBD1 or TRBD2 (6 bases each). Trimming stripped 8 bases from V and 5 bases from J, with 16 bases between. This CDR3 is 13 amino acids long. Germline V gene data show CDR1 as SNHLY and CDR2 as FYNNEI.

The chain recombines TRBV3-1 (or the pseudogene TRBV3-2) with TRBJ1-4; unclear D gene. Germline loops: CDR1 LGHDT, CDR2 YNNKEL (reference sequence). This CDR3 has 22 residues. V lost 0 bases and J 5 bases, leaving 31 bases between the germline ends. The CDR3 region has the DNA TGTGCCAGCAGCCAAGACGCACGCCAAGGCCGGGGAGGTTCGAAGGGAAATGAAAAACTGTTTTTT. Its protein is CASSQDARQGRGGSKGNEKLFF.

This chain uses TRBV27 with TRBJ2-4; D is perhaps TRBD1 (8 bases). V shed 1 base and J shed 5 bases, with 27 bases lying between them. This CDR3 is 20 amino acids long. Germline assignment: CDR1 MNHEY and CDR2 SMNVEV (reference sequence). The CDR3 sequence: CASSLWTVDRGPRGENIQYF. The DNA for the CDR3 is TGTGCCAGCAGTTTATGGACCGTTGACAGGGGCCCCCGGGGGGAAAACATTCAGTACTTC.

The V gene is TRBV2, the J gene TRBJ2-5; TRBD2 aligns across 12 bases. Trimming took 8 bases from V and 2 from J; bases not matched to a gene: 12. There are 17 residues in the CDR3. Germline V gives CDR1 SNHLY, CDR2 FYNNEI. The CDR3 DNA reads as TGTGCCAGCTCCCGGACTAGCGGGATGGGGGGTCAAGAGACCCAGTACTTC. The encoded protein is CASSRTSGMGGQETQYF.

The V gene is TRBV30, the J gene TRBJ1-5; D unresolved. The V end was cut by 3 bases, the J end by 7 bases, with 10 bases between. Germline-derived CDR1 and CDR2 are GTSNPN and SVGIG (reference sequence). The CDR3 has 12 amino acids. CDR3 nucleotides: TGTGCCTGGAGCGCCCCGGGACAGCCCCAGCATTTT. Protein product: CAWSAPGQPQHF.